The 17 T cell receptor beta chains presented below share a single source sample, sequenced in a study of Ad26.COV2.S vaccination and SARS-CoV-2 variants. Profiled with immunoSEQ multiplex PCR; TCRdb holds only in-frame clones, not every one. In the table there are approximately 500,000 clones, around 88% of which are singletons. Treatment here: some 19 received Ad26.COV2.S at low or high dose, single or two shots; 5 received placebo; per-sample allocation not given. Specimens were obtained on day 63 following the first vaccine or placebo injection. This sample comprised peripheral blood, obtained in a trial of Ad26.COV2.S vaccine versus placebo. Source of these receptors: a person aged 18-65 years who received the Ad26.COV2.S COVID-19 vaccine or a placebo.

The chain employs TRBV9 and TRBJ2-7, with a tentative D call TRBD1 (5 bases). This CDR3 region has 13 residues. The germline V and J ends were trimmed by 0 bases and 3 bases, with 7 bases remaining between them. Germline values: CDR1 SGDLS, CDR2 YYNGEE. The CDR3 DNA is TGTGCCAGCAGCGTAGATACAGGCTACGAGCAGTACTTC. It specifies CASSVDTGYEQYF.

This clone was counted a few times. This chain connects TRBV6-2 or TRBV6-3 to TRBJ2-1; 9 bases are shared with TRBD1. The V and J ends lost 6 bases and 10 bases, in that order; junction bases with no gene match: 22. The CDR3 covers 18 residues. Germline V gene lookup returns CDR1 MNHEY and CDR2 SVGEGT. As DNA, the CDR3 is TGTGCCAGCAGCCCTAGGGACAGGGTGAGGGACCGTCTTCCGGAGCAGTTCTTC. Its translation: CASSPRDRVRDRLPEQFF.

The genes are TRBV5-1 and TRBJ2-1; weak D call: TRBD2 (5 bases). V lost 4 bases and J 1 base, leaving 12 bases between the germline ends. The germline gives CDR1 SGHRS, CDR2 YFSETQ. The CDR3 consists of 15 residues. The CDR3 is CASSPSSSSYNEQFF. The CDR3 coding sequence is TGCGCCAGCAGCCCTAGCAGCTCGTCCTACAATGAGCAGTTCTTC.

V is TRBV6-6 and J is TRBJ1-6, with D possibly being TRBD1 (5 bases). CDR1 is MNHNY, CDR2 SVGAGI, per germline (reference sequence). Trimming removed 8 bases from V and 13 bases from J, with 12 bases in between. This CDR3 spans 11 amino acids. The CDR3 DNA reads as TGTGCCAGCGGCCCCCAGGGTCCCCTCCACTTT. It encodes CASGPQGPLHF.

The chain is built from TRBV7-9 and TRBJ2-7; 8 bases are shared with TRBD1. The trim removed 4 bases at V and 4 bases at J, leaving 6 bases unmatched. This CDR3 has 14 amino acids. Per the germline V gene, CDR1 is SEHNR and CDR2 is FQNEAQ (reference sequence). For the CDR3, the DNA is TGTGCCAGCAGCTCCGACAGGGGTGGATACGAGCAGTACTTC. Translation gives CASSSDRGGYEQYF.

This clone was seen just once. The genes are TRBV7-8 and TRBJ2-1; TRBD2 is a possible D gene (6 bases). The CDR3 has 16 amino acids. The V gene lost 1 base and the J gene lost 2 bases, with 12 bases spanning the gap. Germline CDR1 and CDR2: SGHVS and FQNEAQ. CDR3: CASSLGRDWPYNEQFF. The CDR3 DNA reads TGTGCCAGCAGCTTAGGGCGGGACTGGCCCTACAATGAGCAGTTCTTC.

V gene TRBV9 combines with J gene TRBJ2-5; 11 bases line up with TRBD2. CDR1 is SGDLS and CDR2 is YYNGEE in the germline V gene. V lost 2 bases and J lost 1; bases outside the gene matches: 10. The CDR3 contains 18 residues. CDR3 in amino acids: CASSVAVPGTSGQETQYF. CDR3 DNA: TGTGCCAGCAGCGTTGCGGTCCCCGGGACTAGCGGCCAAGAGACCCAGTACTTC.

The chain joins TRBV28 to TRBJ2-7, with D perhaps TRBD1 (5 bases). Germline V CDR1 and CDR2: MDHEN, SYDVKM. The ends were cut back, 4 bases at V and 6 bases at J, with 16 bases in the middle. The CDR3 consists of 14 residues. The CDR3, as DNA: TGTGCCAGCAGTTCCCCCCAGGGCTTCTTCGAGCAGTACTTC. Amino acids: CASSSPQGFFEQYF.

This clone came up a few times. The chain joins TRBV6-5 to TRBJ2-7, with 7 bases that match TRBD1. With 7 bases clipped from V and 0 bases from J, the junction kept 3 bases outside the gene matches. This CDR3 has 13 residues. CDR1 MNHEY and CDR2 SVGAGI come from the germline V gene. In DNA, the CDR3 is TGTGCCAGCAAACAGGGGCCCTCCTACGAGCAGTACTTC. Amino acids: CASKQGPSYEQYF.

The chain uses TRBV4-1 and TRBJ2-6, with no clear D. This CDR3 is 13 amino acids long. Trimming pared 2 bases from V and 10 bases from J, leaving 9 bases between. Germline loops: CDR1 MGHRA, CDR2 YSYEKL. The CDR3: CASSQPGSNVLTF. DNA of the CDR3: TGCGCCAGCAGCCAACCAGGATCTAACGTCCTGACTTTC.

Concerning this clone itself: Its ends do not fully match the called genes, so a read error is possible. The chain is built from TRBV3-1 (or the pseudogene TRBV3-2) and TRBJ2-7; D unresolved. This CDR3 has 12 amino acids. Germline V CDR1 and CDR2: LGHDT, YNNKEL (reference sequence). The CDR3 loop reads CASSQVSHEQYF. CDR3 sequence (DNA): TGTGCCAGCAGCCAAGTCTCCCACGAGCAGTACTTC.

The chain uses TRBV7-2 and TRBJ2-7, with D tentatively TRBD2 (7 bases). The CDR3 totals 13 residues. CDR1 SGHTA and CDR2 FQGNSA come from the germline V gene. With 7 bases removed from V and 3 bases from J, the gap between germline ends came to 13 bases. The CDR3 DNA reads as TGTGCCAGCAACCTAAGGGGGGGCTACGAGCAGTACTTC. Its protein product is CASNLRGGYEQYF.

V is TRBV19 and J is TRBJ2-3; D gene ambiguous. The CDR3 covers 11 residues. In germline, CDR1 is LNHDA, CDR2 SQIVND (reference sequence). V lost 10 bases, J lost 2 bases, and 7 bases lay in between. Here the CDR3 reads CATRTTDTQYF. CDR3 nucleotide sequence: TGTGCCACGAGAACCACAGATACGCAGTATTTT. Full variable domain (rest looked up from reference TRBV19 and TRBJ2-3): DGGITQSPKYLFRKEGQNVTLSCEQNLNHDAMYWYRQDPGQGLRLIYYSQIVNDFQKGDIAEGYSVSREKKESFPLTVTSAQKNPTAFYLCATRTTDTQYFGPGTRLTVL.

The V and J genes are TRBV5-1 and TRBJ2-1; 10 nucleotides line up with TRBD2. V shed 1 base and J 7 bases; nucleotides not matched to a gene: 5. The CDR3 runs 15 residues. Germline CDR1 and CDR2: SGHRS and YFSETQ. CDR3 nucleotides: TGCGCCAGCAGCTTGCCTAGCGGGAGCGGGAATGAGCAGTTCTTC. The encoded protein is CASSLPSGSGNEQFF.

The J gene is TRBJ2-3, the V gene TRBV7-9; D not resolved. The CDR3 is 12 amino acids. V shed 6 bases and J shed 6 bases, with 10 bases lying between them. The germline V gene encodes CDR1 SEHNR and CDR2 FQNEAQ (reference sequence). CDR3: CASSLLRDTQYF. CDR3 sequence (DNA): TGTGCCAGCAGTCTTTTGCGCGATACGCAGTATTTT.

J is TRBJ2-2 and V is TRBV19, with D tentatively TRBD1 (6 bases). Trimming shortened V by 5 bases and J by 5 bases, and 18 bases separated the two germline ends. CDR1 and CDR2 from the germline V gene are LNHDA and SQIVND (reference sequence). The CDR3 length is 16 residues. CDR3 bases: TGTGCCAGTAGTCCAAACCCGACAGGCGGGACCGGGGAGCTGTTTTTT. Protein sequence: CASSPNPTGGTGELFF.

This clone showed up just once. The chain carries TRBV9 and TRBJ2-1; D is possibly TRBD2 (6 bases). Germline assignment: CDR1 SGDLS and CDR2 YYNGEE. Trimming removed 0 bases from V and 5 bases from J, with 9 bases in between. The CDR3 consists of 14 residues. The CDR3 DNA is TGTGCCAGCAGCGTAGAACTAGCCCACAATGAGCAGTTCTTC. This translates into CASSVELAHNEQFF.